This T cell receptor (beta chain) was documented in a study of T-cell memory formation after mild COVID-19. A single record per CDR3 protein comes from TCRdb applying MiXCR to the 5' RACE reads. Of 540,000 or so distinct CDR3 sequences listed, over 20% were seen once; the top ten hold roughly an eighth. This TCR derives from an adult woman who had mild COVID-19 (a few samples of this study predate the infection). Cell type and time point are not known. The material sequenced was PBMCs or a T cell subset sorted from them (not recorded which).

The CDR3 is CSARALAGLTYNEQFF. The CDR3 DNA is TGCAGTGCTAGAGCACTAGCGGGGCTAACCTACAATGAGCAGTTCTTC. The chain is built from TRBV20-1 and TRBJ2-1; 10 bases agree with TRBD2. This CDR3 region has 16 residues. Germline CDR1 DFQATT, CDR2 SNEGSKA (reference sequence). V dropped 1 base and J dropped 2; count of bases not matched to a gene: 5.